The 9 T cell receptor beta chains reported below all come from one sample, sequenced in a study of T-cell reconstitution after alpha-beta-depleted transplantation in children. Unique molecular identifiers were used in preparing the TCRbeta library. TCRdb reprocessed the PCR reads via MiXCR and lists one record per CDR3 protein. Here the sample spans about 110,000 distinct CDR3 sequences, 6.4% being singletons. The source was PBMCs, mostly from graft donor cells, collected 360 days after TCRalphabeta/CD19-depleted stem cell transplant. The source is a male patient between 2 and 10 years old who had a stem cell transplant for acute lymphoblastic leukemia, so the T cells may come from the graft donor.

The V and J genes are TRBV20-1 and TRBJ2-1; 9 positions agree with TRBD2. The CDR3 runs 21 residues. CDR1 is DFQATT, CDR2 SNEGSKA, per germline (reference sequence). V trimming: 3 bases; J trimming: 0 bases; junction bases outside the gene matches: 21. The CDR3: CSARVAGGRQPFLYSYNEQFF. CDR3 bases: TGCAGTGCTAGGGTGGCGGGAGGGCGGCAACCTTTTTTGTACTCCTACAATGAGCAGTTCTTC.

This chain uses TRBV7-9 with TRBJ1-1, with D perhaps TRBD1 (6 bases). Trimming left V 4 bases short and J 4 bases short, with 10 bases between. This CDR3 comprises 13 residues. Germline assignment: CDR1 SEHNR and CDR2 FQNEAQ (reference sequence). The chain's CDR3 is CASSSKGGTEAFF. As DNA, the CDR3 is TGTGCCAGCAGCTCGAAGGGGGGCACTGAAGCTTTCTTT.

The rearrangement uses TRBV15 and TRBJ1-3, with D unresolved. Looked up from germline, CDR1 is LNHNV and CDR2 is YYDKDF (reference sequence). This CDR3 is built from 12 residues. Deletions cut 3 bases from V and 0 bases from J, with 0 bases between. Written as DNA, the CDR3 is TGTGCCACCAGCAGCTCTGGAAACACCATATATTTT. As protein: CATSSSGNTIYF.

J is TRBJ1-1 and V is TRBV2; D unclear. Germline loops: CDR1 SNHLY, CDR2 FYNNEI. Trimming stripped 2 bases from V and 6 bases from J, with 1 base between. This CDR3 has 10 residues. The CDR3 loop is CASSEPEAFF. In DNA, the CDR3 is TGTGCCAGCAGTGAACCTGAAGCTTTCTTT.

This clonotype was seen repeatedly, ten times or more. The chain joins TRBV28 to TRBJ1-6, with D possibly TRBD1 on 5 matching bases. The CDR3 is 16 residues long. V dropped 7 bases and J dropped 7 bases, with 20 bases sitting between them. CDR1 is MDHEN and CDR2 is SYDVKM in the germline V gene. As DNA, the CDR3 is TGTGCCAGCACTACAGTCCCCGAGGGGCGAAATTCACCCCTCCACTTT. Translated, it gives CASTTVPEGRNSPLHF.

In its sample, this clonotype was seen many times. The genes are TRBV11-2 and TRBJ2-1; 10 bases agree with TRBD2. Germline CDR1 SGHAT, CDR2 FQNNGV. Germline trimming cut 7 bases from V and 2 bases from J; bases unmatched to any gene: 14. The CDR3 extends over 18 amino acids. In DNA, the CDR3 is TGTGCCAGCATCCCGAAGGTAGCGGGGGGTCCGGCCTACAATGAGCAGTTCTTC. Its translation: CASIPKVAGGPAYNEQFF.

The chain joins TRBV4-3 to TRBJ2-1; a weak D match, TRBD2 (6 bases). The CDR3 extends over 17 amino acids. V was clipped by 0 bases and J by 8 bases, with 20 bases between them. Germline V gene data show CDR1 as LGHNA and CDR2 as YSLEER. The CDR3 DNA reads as TGCGCCAGCAGCCAAGAAATGGGGATCTATTGGGGGGATGAGCAGTTCTTC. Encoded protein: CASSQEMGIYWGDEQFF.

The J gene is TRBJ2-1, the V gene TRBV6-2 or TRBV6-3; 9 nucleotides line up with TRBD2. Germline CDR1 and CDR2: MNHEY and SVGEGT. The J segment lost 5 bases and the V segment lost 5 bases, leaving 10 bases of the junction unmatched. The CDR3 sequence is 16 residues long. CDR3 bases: TGTGCCAGCAGTAGGACGCAGCGGGGGGCCCACAATGAGCAGTTCTTC. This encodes CASSRTQRGAHNEQFF.

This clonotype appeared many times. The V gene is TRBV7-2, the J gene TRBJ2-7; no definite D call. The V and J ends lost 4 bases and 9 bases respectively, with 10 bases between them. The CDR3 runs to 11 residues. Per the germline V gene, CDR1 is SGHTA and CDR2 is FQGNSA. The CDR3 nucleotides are TGTGCCAGCAGCTCGTTCACGGGGCAGTACTTC. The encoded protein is CASSSFTGQYF. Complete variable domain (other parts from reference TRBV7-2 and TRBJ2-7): GAGVSQSPSNKVTEKGKDVELRCDPISGHTALYWYRQSLGQGLEFLIYFQGNSAPDKSGLPSDRFSAERTGGSVSTLTIQRTQQEDSAVYLCASSSFTGQYFGPGTRLTVT.